Presented here are 11 T cell receptor beta chains from one specimen sequenced in a study of T cell responses to AZD1222 COVID-19 vaccine. Data came from immunoSEQ multiplex PCR; TCRdb stores just in-frame clones and leaves some out. There are 110,000 or so clones in the sample; 88% occur only once, and roughly 3.8% lies in the top ten. Sequenced here: peripheral blood, sampled 28 days after the second AZD1222 dose. These receptors all stem from an adult who received the AZD1222 COVID-19 vaccine.

This clone has a handful of counts. The chain joins TRBV5-6 to TRBJ1-2; D unresolved. Germline CDR1 is SGHDT and CDR2 is YYEEEE. The V gene lost 2 bases and the J gene lost 8 bases, with 13 bases spanning the gap. This CDR3 contains 13 residues. CDR3 protein: CASSFWGREGYTF. CDR3 coding DNA: TGTGCCAGCAGCTTTTGGGGAAGAGAGGGCTACACCTTC.

The CDR3 loop is CASSVAFGGRITEAFF. CDR3 nucleotide sequence: TGTGCCAGCAGCGTAGCGTTCGGGGGTCGGATCACTGAAGCTTTCTTT. This chain uses TRBV9 with TRBJ1-1; maybe TRBD1 (5 bases). Germline V gene lookup returns CDR1 SGDLS and CDR2 YYNGEE. CDR3 length: 16 residues. Trimming removed 0 bases at V and 4 bases at J, with 16 bases between.

The chain joins TRBV9 to TRBJ1-3; TRBD1 aligns across 7 bases. The CDR3 runs to 16 residues. V lost 5 bases to trimming and J lost 0 bases; unmatched junction nucleotides: 8. The germline V gene has CDR1 SGDLS and CDR2 YYNGEE. The CDR3 DNA follows: TGTGCCAGCAGGGGTCAGGGGGGGCCCTCTGGAAACACCATATATTTT. This codes for CASRGQGGPSGNTIYF.

This chain connects TRBV6-4 to TRBJ2-1; D gene uncertain. Germline loops: CDR1 MRHNA, CDR2 SNTAGT. Deletions cut 8 bases from V and 3 bases from J, with 17 bases between. CDR3 size: 15 residues. The DNA of the CDR3 is TGTGCCAGCCGTAGGGCCTCGGACGGCTACAATGAGCAGTTCTTC. Protein product: CASRRASDGYNEQFF.

This clone was recorded only once. V usage is TRBV19 and J usage is TRBJ2-1; 9 bases map to TRBD2. The V and J ends lost 3 bases and 7 bases, in that order; junction bases with no gene match: 13. The CDR3 contains 17 residues. The germline V gene has CDR1 LNHDA and CDR2 SQIVND (reference sequence). CDR3 nucleotide sequence: TGTGCCAGTAGTATTTCGCGGGGGGGCTTCAGATTGAATGAGCAGTTCTTC. Translation gives CASSISRGGFRLNEQFF.

The chain uses TRBV19 and TRBJ1-1, with TRBD1 as a possible D gene (6 bases). This CDR3 comprises 13 residues. Deletions cut 7 bases from V and 11 bases from J, with 20 bases between. CDR1 is LNHDA and CDR2 is SQIVND in the germline V gene (reference sequence). The CDR3 DNA reads TGTGCCAGTATGGGGGGCAGGGACCCAAGGGCTTTCTTT. Protein sequence: CASMGGRDPRAFF.

This chain connects TRBV7-6 to TRBJ2-3; 10 positions match TRBD2. The germline V gene has CDR1 SGHVS and CDR2 FNYEAQ. The CDR3 totals 19 residues. With V trimmed by 0 bases and J by 5 bases, 14 bases remained unmatched. CDR3 residues: CASSLATSGFMPWGDTQYF. The CDR3, as DNA: TGTGCCAGCAGCTTAGCGACTAGCGGGTTCATGCCCTGGGGAGATACGCAGTATTTT.

This clone has only one observation. This chain links TRBV19 with TRBJ2-1; 9 nucleotides agree with TRBD2. Germline values: CDR1 LNHDA, CDR2 SQIVND (reference sequence). The CDR3 consists of 17 residues. V was pared by 7 bases and J by 10 bases, with 20 bases of the junction left unmatched. CDR3 region: CASNLRVRASGIYEQFF. For the CDR3, the DNA is TGTGCCAGTAATCTAAGGGTGAGGGCTAGCGGGATTTACGAGCAGTTCTTC.

CDR3 coding DNA: TGTGCCAGCAGCTTAGGAGGGTATAACAGCAATCAGCCCCAGCATTTT. Encoded protein: CASSLGGYNSNQPQHF. V usage is TRBV7-9 and J usage is TRBJ1-5; D unclear. The V gene's germline CDR1 is SEHNR and CDR2 FQNEAQ (reference sequence). CDR3 size: 16 residues. V lost 1 base and J lost 1, with 11 bases in between.

The CDR3 region is CASTGGRGGQPQHF. The CDR3 DNA follows: TGTGCCAGTACAGGAGGAAGGGGCGGTCAGCCCCAGCATTTT. This rearrangement joins TRBV19 to TRBJ1-5; perhaps TRBD1 as D (5 bases). CDR3 length equals 14 residues. Germline V gene sequence: CDR1 LNHDA, CDR2 SQIVND (reference sequence). V dropped 7 bases and J dropped 6 bases, with 16 bases sitting between them.

On this clone: Relative to the germline gene, one junction end is altered; a read error may explain this. The V call is TRBV30, the J call TRBJ2-7, with D unresolved. From germline, CDR1 is GTSNPN and CDR2 SVGIG (reference sequence). This CDR3 spans 12 amino acids. The CDR3 reads CAWSVLLGIVDF. In nucleotides, the CDR3 is TGTGCCTGGAGTGTACTGTTGGGGATCGTGGACTTC.